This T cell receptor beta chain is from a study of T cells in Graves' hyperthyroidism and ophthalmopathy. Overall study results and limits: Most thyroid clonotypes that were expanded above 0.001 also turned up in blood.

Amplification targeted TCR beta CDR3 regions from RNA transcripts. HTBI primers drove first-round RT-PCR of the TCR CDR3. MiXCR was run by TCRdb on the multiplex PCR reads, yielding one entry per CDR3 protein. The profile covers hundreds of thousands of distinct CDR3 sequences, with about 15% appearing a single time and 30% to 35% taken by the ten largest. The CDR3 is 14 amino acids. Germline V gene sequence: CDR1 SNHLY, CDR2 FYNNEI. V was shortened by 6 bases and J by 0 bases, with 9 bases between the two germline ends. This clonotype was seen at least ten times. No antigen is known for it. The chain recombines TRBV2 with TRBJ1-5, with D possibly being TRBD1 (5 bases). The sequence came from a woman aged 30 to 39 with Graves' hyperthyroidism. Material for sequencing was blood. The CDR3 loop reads CASRQDYSNQPQHF. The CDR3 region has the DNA TGTGCCAGCAGACAGGATTATAGCAATCAGCCCCAGCATTTT. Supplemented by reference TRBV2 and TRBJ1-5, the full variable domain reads EPEVTQTPSHQVTQMGQEVILRCVPISNHLYFYWYRQILGQKVEFLVSFYNNEISEKSEIFDDQFSVERPDGSNFTLKIRSTKLEDSAMYFCASRQDYSNQPQHFGDGTRLSIL.